This is a list of T cell receptor beta chains from one sample in a study of blood T cell repertoires in COVID-19. Repertoires were generated with immunoSEQ multiplex PCR, while TCRdb's copy carries only in-frame clones and drops some. The sample records approximately 150,000 clones, about 88% being singletons. The material sequenced was peripheral blood. Receptors were obtained from a human donor with COVID-19, enrolled during active disease. The donor label of this sample is uncertain. CDR3s include the opening cysteine and the closing phenylalanine or tryptophan.

v_call	j_call	cdr3_aa
TRBV6-4	TRBJ2-1	CASSDELTGGYNEQFF
TRBV9	TRBJ2-6	CASSARVSGANVLTF
TRBV5-1	TRBJ2-3	CASSFPETKTQYF
TRBV28	TRBJ1-5	CASSLWGQPNQPQHF
TRBV2	TRBJ2-2	CASRTGTSGSIRWVGELFF
TRBV28	TRBJ1-4	CASSLFGQGGEKLFF
TRBV11-3	TRBJ2-2	CASSWEGAGELFF
TRBV6-1	TRBJ2-1	CASSETVTAGGRNEQFF
TRBV19	TRBJ2-2	CASSIGRAGGANTGELFF
TRBV5-6	TRBJ1-1	CASSLWGVNTEAFF
TRBV5-4	TRBJ2-7	CASSLTGQGATEQYF
TRBV7-3	TRBJ2-1	CASSSTGSSYNEQFF
TRBV27	TRBJ2-3	CASGHPTGGRSTDTQYF
TRBV29-1	TRBJ1-1	CSVSAEGAEAFF
TRBV5-1	TRBJ1-1	CASSELQGRLNTEAFF
TRBV5-1	TRBJ1-2	CASSPKRDSVQANYGYTF
TRBV7-3	TRBJ1-2	CASTQNPRLPLTF
TRBV14	TRBJ2-7	CASSLGLSLGQYF
TRBV7-9	TRBJ1-1	CASSSHEGNTEAFF
TRBV19	TRBJ1-3	CASPIGVRGGSSGNTIYF
TRBV18	TRBJ2-5	CASSPDRGQETQYF
TRBV2	TRBJ1-4	CASRVAGQTNEKLFF
TRBV27	TRBJ2-5	CASSLYRGQGIETQYF
TRBV5-4	TRBJ2-3	CASSLGGTLSTDTQYF
TRBV12-3/TRBV12-4	TRBJ2-7	CASSPQGAYEQYF
TRBV19	TRBJ2-7	CASSPAGATGDEQYF